A single sample is the source of the 3 T cell receptor beta chains below, sequenced in a study of blood T cell repertoires in COVID-19. TCRdb's table, derived via immunoSEQ multiplex PCR, lists solely in-frame clones and lacks some. Here the sample spans under 60,000 clones, over 80% being singletons. Input material: peripheral blood. These receptors all come from a human donor in a cohort sampled during active COVID-19.

The chain uses TRBV5-4 and TRBJ2-7; 9 nucleotides line up with TRBD1. This CDR3 has 16 residues. The germline V gene encodes CDR1 SGHNT and CDR2 YYREEE (reference sequence). The junction had 8 bases not matched to a gene; V was cut back by 0 bases and J by 4 bases. The CDR3 DNA reads TGTGCCAGCAGCTTGGCGCCGGACAGGGGCGTGTACGAGCAGTACTTC. Translation: CASSLAPDRGVYEQYF.

The V call is TRBV7-8, the J call TRBJ2-1; the match to TRBD2 covers 7 bases. CDR1 and CDR2 (germline): SGHVS, FQNEAQ. V dropped 3 bases and J dropped 7; count of bases not matched to a gene: 3. The CDR3 consists of 13 residues. The CDR3 is CASSLGGLNEQFF. For the CDR3, the DNA is TGTGCCAGCAGCTTGGGGGGACTAAATGAGCAGTTCTTC.

This chain connects TRBV7-2 to TRBJ2-3, with TRBD1 as a possible D gene (5 bases). V was cut by 5 bases and J by 0 bases, with 9 bases left in between. CDR1 is SGHTA and CDR2 is FQGNSA in the germline V gene. CDR3 length: 14 residues. DNA of the CDR3: TGTGCCAGCAGCCATCGACAGAGCACAGATACGCAGTATTTT. Translation gives CASSHRQSTDTQYF.